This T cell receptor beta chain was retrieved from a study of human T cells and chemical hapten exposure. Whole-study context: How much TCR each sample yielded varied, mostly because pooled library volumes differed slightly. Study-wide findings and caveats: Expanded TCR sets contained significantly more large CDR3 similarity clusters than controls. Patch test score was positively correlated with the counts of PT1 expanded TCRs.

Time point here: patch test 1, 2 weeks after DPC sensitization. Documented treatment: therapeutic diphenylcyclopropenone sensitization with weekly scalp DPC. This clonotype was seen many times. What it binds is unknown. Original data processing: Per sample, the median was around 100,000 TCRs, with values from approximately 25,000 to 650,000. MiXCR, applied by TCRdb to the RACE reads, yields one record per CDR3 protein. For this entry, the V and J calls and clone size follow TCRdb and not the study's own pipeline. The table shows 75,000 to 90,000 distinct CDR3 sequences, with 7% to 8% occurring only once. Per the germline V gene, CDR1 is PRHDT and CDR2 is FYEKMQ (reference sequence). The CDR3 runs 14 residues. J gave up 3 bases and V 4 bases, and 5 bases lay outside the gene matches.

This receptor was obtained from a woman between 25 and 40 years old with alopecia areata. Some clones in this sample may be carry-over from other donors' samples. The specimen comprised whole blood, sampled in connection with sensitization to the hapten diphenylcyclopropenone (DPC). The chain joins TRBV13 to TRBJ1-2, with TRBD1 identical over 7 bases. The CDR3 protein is CASSSWTGDYGYTF. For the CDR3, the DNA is TGTGCCAGCAGCTCATGGACAGGAGACTATGGCTACACCTTC.